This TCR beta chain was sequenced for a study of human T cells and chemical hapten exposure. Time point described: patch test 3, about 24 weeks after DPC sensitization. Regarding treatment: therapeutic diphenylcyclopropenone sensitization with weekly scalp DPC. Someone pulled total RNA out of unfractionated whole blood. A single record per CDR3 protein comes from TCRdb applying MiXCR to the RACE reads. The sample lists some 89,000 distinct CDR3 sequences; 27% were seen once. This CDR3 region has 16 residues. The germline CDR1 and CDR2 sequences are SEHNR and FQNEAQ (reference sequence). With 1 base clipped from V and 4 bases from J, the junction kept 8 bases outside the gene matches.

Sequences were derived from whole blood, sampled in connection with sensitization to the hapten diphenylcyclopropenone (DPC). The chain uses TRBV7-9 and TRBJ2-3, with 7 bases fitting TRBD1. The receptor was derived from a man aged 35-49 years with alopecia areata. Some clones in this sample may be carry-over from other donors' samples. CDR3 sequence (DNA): TGTGCCAGCAGCTTAGAGGGACAGACGGGGTCAGATACGCAGTATTTT. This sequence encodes CASSLEGQTGSDTQYF.